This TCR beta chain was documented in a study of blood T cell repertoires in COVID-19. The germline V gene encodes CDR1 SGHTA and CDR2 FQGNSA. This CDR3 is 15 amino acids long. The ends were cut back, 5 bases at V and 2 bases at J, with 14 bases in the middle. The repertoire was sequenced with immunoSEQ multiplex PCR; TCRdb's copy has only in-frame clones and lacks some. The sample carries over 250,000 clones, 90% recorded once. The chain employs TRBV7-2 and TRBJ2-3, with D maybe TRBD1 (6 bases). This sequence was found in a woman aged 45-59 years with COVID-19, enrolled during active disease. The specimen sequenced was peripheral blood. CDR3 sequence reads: CASSPARGFTDTQYF. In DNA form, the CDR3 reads TGTGCCAGCAGCCCCGCCAGGGGCTTCACAGATACGCAGTATTTT.